This TCR beta chain was identified during a study of Graves' ophthalmopathy and Graves' hyperthyroidism. Overall study results and limits: The model predicted progression of ophthalmopathy with a sensitivity of just over 70%, and its specificity was 72% to 85%. Blood repertoires reportedly contained most expanded thyroid clonotypes above 0.001 frequency.

The V end was cut by 2 bases, the J end by 4 bases, with 10 bases between. The CDR3 runs 15 residues. Germline V gene lookup returns CDR1 SGDLS and CDR2 YYNGEE. Hyperthyroidism is called stable when no ophthalmopathy develops within 18 months of follow-up. Uncontrolled infections, other autoimmune diseases, pregnancy or lactation barred patients from enrollment. Amplification of TCR beta CDR3 regions used RNA transcripts. Second-round multiplex PCR followed a first-round RT-PCR using HTBI primers. TCRdb reprocessed the multiplex PCR reads with MiXCR, giving one entry per CDR3 protein. The data hold a few hundred thousand distinct CDR3 sequences, with about a sixth observed a single time. Many counts were recorded for this clonotype. The antigen is not known.

The V call is TRBV9, the J call TRBJ2-6; D not certain. The receptor's source is an adult woman with stable Graves' hyperthyroidism. The source material was peripheral blood. CDR3 coding DNA: TGTGCCAGCAGCGTTGGCGGAACCGGGGCCAACGTCCTGACTTTC. It specifies CASSVGGTGANVLTF. Full variable domain (outside the CDR3, taken from reference TRBV9 and TRBJ2-6): DSGVTQTPKHLITATGQRVTLRCSPRSGDLSVYWYQQSLDQGLQFLIQYYNGEERAKGNILERFSAQQFPDLHSELNLSSLELGDSALYFCASSVGGTGANVLTFGAGSRLTVL.